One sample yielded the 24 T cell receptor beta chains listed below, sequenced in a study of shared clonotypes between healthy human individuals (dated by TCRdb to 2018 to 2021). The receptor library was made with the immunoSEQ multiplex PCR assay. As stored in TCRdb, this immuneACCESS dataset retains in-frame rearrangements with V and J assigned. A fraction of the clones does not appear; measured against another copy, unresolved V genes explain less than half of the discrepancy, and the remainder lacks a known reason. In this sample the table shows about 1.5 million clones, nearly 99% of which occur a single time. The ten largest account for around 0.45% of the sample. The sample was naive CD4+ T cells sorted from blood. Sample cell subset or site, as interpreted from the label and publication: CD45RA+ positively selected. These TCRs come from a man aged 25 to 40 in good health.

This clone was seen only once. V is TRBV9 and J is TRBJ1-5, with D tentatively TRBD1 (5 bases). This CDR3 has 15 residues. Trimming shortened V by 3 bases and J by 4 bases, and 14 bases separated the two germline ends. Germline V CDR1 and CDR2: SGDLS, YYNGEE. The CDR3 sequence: CASSGGSGLNQPQHF. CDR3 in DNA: TGTGCCAGCAGCGGAGGTTCAGGGTTGAATCAGCCCCAGCATTTT.

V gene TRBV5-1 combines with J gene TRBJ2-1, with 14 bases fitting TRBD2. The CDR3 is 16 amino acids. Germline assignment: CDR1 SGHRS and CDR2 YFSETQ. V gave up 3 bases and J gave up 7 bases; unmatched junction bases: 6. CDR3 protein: CASSSGTSGSINEQFF. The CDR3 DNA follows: TGCGCCAGCAGCTCAGGGACTAGCGGGAGTATAAATGAGCAGTTCTTC.

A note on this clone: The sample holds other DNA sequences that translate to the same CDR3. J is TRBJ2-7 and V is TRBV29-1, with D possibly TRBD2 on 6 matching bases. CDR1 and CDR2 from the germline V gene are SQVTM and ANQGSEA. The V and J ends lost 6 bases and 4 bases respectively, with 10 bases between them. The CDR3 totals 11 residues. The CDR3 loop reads CSVGGGYEQYF. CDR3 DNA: TGCAGCGTGGGAGGAGGGTACGAGCAGTACTTC.

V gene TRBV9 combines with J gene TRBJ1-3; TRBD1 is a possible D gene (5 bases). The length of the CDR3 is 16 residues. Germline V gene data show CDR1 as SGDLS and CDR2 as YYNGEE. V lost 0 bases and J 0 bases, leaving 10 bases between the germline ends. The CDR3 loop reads CASSVEGDFSGNTIYF. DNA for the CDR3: TGTGCCAGCAGCGTAGAAGGGGATTTCTCTGGAAACACCATATATTTT.

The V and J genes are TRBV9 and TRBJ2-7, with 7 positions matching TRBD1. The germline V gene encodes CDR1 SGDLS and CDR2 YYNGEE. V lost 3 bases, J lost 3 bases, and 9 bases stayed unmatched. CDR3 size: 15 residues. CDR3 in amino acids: CASSGPSTGIYEQYF. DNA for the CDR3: TGTGCCAGCAGCGGACCATCGACAGGGATCTACGAGCAGTACTTC.

The CDR3, as DNA: TGTGCCAGCAGCTGGTCTAGCGGGCCTGAGAGCGAGCAGTACTTC. Translation: CASSWSSGPESEQYF. The V gene is TRBV11-3, the J gene TRBJ2-7; 8 bases map to TRBD2. The junction had 11 bases not matched to a gene; V was cut back by 4 bases and J by 6 bases. CDR3 length: 15 residues. Germline V lookup: CDR1 SGHNT, CDR2 YENEEA.

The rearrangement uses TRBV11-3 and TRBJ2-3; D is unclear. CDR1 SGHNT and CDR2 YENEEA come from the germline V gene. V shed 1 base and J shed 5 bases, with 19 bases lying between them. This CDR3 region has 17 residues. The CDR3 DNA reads TGTGCCAGCAGCTTAGGTTTACTGGGAACCCCCGGAGATACGCAGTATTTT. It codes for CASSLGLLGTPGDTQYF.

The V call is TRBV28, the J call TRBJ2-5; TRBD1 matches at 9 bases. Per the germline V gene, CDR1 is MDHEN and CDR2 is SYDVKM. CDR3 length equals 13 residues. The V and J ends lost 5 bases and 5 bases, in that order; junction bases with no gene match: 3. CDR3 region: CASSGQGLETQYF. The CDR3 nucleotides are TGTGCCAGCAGTGGACAGGGGTTGGAGACCCAGTACTTC.

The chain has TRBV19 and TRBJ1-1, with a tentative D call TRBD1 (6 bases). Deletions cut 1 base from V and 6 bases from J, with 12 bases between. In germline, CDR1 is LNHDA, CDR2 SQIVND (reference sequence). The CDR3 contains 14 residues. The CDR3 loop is CASSIGGTGPEAFF. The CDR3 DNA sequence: TGTGCCAGTAGTATAGGAGGTACAGGGCCTGAAGCTTTCTTT.

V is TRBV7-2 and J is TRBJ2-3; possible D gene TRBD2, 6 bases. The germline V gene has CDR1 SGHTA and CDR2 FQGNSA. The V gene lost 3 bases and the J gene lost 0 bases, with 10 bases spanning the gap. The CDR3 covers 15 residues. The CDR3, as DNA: TGTGCCAGCAGCTTCGGGGGAAGGAGCACAGATACGCAGTATTTT. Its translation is CASSFGGRSTDTQYF.

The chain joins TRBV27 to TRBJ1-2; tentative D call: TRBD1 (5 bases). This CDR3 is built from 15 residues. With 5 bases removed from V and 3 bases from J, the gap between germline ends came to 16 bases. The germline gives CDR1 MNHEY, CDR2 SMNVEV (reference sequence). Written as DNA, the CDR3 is TGTGCCAGCAGTCCCTACACCGGGACCTACTATGGCTACACCTTC. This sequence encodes CASSPYTGTYYGYTF.

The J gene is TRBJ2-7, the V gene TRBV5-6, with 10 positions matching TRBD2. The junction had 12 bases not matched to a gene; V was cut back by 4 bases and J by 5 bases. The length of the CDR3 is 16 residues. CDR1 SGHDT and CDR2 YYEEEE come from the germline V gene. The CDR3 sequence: CASSRGASGSNHEQYF. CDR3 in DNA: TGTGCCAGCAGCCGGGGGGCTAGCGGGAGTAACCACGAGCAGTACTTC. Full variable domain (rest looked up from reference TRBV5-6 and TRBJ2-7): DAGVTQSPTHLIKTRGQQVTLRCSPKSGHDTVSWYQQALGQGPQFIFQYYEEEERQRGNFPDRFSGHQFPNYSSELNVNALLLGDSALYLCASSRGASGSNHEQYFGPGTRLTVT.

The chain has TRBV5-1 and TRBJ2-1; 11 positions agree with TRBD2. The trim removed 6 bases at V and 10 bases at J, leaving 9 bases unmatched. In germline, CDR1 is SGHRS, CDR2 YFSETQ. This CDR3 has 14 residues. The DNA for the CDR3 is TGCGCCAGCATTGAGACTAGCGGGATGAAAGAGCAGTTCTTC. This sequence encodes CASIETSGMKEQFF.

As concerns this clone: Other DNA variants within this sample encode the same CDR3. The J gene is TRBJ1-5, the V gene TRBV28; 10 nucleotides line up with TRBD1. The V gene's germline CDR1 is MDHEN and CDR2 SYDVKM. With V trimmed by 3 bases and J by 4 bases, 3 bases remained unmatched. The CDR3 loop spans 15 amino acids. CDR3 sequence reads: CASSFGDRGNQPQHF. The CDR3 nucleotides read TGTGCCAGCAGTTTCGGGGACAGGGGTAATCAGCCCCAGCATTTT.

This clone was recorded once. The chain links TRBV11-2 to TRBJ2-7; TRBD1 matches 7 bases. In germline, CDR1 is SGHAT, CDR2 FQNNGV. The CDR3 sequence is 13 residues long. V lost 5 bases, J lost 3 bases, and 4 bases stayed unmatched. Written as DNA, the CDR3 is TGTGCCAGCAGCCGCGGACAGGACTACGAGCAGTACTTC. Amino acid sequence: CASSRGQDYEQYF.

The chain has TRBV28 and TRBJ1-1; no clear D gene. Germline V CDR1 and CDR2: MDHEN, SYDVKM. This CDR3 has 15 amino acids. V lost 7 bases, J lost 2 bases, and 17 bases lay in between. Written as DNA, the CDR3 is TGTGCCAGCACCCCTGCATGGGGTAGAAACACTGAAGCTTTCTTT. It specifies CASTPAWGRNTEAFF.

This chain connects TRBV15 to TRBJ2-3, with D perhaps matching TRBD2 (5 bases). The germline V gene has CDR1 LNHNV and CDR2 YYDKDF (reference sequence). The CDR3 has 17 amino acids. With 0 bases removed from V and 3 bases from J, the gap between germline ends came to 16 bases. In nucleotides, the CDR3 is TGTGCCACCAGCAGAGATCGGTCGGGGAAGAGAACAGATACGCAGTATTTT. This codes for CATSRDRSGKRTDTQYF.

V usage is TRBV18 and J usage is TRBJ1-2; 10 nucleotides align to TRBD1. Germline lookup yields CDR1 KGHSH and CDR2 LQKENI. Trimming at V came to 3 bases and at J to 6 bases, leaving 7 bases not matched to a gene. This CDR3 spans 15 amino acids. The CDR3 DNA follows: TGTGCCAGCTCACCGACCGTCGGACAGGGGGATGGCTACACCTTC. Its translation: CASSPTVGQGDGYTF.

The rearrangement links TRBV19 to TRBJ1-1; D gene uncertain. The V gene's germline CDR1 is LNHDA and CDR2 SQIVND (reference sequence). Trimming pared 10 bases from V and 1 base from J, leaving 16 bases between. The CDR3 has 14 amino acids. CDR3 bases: TGTGCCACCCCACCCATCAGGCAGAACACTGAAGCTTTCTTT. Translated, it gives CATPPIRQNTEAFF.

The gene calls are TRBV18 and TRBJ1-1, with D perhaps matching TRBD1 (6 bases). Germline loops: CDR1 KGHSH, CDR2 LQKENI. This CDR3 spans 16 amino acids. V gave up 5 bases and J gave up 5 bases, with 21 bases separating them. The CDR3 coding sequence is TGTGCCAGCTCAAGAATTGGCCGGGGGCGGAGTACTGAAGCTTTCTTT. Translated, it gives CASSRIGRGRSTEAFF.

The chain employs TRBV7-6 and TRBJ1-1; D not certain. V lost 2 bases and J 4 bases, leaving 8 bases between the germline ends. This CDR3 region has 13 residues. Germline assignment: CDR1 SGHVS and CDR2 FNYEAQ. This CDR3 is CASSLRLSTEAFF. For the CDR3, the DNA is TGTGCCAGCAGCTTAAGGTTAAGCACTGAAGCTTTCTTT.

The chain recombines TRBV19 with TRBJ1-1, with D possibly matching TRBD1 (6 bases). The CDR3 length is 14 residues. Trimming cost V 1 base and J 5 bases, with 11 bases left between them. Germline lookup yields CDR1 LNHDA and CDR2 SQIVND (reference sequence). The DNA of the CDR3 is TGTGCCAGTAGTATAGGCAGGGGATGGACTGAAGCTTTCTTT. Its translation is CASSIGRGWTEAFF.

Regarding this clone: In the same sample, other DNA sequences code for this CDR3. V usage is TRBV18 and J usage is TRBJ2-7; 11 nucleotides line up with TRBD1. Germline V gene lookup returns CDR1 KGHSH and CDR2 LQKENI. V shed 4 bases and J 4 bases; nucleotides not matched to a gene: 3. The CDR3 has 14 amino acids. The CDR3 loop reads CASSRDRGSYEQYF. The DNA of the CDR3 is TGTGCCAGCTCACGGGACAGGGGGTCATACGAGCAGTACTTC. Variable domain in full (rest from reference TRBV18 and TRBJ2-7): NAGVMQNPRHLVRRRGQEARLRCSPMKGHSHVYWYRQLPEEGLKFMVYLQKENIIDESGMPKERFSAEFPKEGPSILRIQQVVRGDSAAYFCASSRDRGSYEQYFGPGTRLTVT.

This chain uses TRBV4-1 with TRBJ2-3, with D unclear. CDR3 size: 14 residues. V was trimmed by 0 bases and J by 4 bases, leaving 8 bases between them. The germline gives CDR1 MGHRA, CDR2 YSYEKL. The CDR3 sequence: CASSQEWHADTQYF. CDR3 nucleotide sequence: TGCGCCAGCAGCCAAGAATGGCACGCAGATACGCAGTATTTT.